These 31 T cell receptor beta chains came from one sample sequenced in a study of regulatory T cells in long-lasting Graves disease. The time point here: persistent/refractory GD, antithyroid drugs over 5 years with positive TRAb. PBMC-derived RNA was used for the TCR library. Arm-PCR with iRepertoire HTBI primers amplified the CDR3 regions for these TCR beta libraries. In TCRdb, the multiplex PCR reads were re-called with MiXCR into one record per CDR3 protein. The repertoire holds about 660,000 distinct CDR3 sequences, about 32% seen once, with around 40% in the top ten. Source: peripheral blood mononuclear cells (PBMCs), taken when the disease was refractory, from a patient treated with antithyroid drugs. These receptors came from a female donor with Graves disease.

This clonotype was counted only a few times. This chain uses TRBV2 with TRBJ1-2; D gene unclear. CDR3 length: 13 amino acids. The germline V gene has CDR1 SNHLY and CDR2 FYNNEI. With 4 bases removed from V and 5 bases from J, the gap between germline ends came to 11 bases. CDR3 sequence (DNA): TGTGCCAGCAGTGGAGAGGGTTGGTATGGCTACACCTTC. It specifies CASSGEGWYGYTF.

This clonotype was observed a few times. CDR3 amino acids: CASSPQEHVAFF. The CDR3 nucleotides read TGTGCCAGCAGCCCCCAAGAGCATGTAGCTTTCTTT. This sequence joins TRBV7-9 and TRBJ1-1, with D uncertain. The germline gives CDR1 SEHNR, CDR2 FQNEAQ (reference sequence). The CDR3 spans 12 residues. The V end was cut by 5 bases, the J end by 10 bases, with 14 bases between. Filled out from reference TRBV7-9 and TRBJ1-1, the complete variable domain reads DTGVSQNPRHKITKRGQNVTFRCDPISEHNRLYWYRQTLGQGPEFLTYFQNEAQLEKSRLLSDRFSAERPKGSFSTLEIQRTEQGDSAMYLCASSPQEHVAFFGQGTRLTVV.

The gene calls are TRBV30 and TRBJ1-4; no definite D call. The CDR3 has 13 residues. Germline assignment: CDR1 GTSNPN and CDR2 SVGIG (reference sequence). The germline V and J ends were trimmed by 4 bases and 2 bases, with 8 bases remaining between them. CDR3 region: CAWTPGTNEKLFF. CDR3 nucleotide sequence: TGTGCCTGGACCCCCGGTACTAATGAAAAACTGTTTTTT. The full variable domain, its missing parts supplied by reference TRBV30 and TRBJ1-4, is SQTIHQWPATLVQPVGSPLSLECTVEGTSNPNLYWYRQAAGRGLQLLFYSVGIGQISSEVPQNLSASRPQDRQFILSSKKLLLSDSGFYLCAWTPGTNEKLFFGSGTQLSVL.

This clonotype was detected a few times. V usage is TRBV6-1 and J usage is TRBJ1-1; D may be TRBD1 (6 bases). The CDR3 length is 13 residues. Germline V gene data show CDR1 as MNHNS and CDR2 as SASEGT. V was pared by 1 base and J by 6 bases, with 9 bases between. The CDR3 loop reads CASSEDREAEAFF. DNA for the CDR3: TGTGCCAGCAGTGAAGACAGGGAAGCTGAAGCTTTCTTT.

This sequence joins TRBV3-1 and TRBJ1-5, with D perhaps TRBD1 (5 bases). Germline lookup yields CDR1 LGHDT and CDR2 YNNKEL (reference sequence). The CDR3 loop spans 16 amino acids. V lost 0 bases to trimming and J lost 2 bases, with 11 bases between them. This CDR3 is CASSQDKGSGNQPQHF. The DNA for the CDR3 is TGTGCCAGCAGCCAAGATAAGGGGTCAGGCAATCAGCCCCAGCATTTT.

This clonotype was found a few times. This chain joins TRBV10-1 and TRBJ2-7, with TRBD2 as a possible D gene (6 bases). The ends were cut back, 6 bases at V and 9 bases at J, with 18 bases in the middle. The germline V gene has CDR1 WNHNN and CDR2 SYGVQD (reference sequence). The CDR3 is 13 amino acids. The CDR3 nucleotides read TGCGCCAGCAGCGACCGGGGGTGGGGTCCGCAGTACTTC. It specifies CASSDRGWGPQYF.

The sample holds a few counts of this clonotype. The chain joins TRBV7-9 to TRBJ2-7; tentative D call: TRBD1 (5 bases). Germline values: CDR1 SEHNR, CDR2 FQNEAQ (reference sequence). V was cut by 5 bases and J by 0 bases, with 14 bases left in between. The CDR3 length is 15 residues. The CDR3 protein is CASSNATGSSYEQYF. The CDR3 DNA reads TGTGCCAGCAGCAACGCCACAGGCAGCTCCTACGAGCAGTACTTC.

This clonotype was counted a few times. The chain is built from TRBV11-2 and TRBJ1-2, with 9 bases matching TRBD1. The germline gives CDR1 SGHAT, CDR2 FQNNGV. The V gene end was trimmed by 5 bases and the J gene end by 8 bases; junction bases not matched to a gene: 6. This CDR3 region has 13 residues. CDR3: CASSPQGAGGYTF. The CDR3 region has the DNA TGTGCCAGCAGCCCACAGGGGGCAGGAGGCTACACCTTC.

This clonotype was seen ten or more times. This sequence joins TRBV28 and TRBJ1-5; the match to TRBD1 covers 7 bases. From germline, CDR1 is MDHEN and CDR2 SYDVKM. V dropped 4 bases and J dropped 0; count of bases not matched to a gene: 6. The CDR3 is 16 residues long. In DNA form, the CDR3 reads TGTGCCAGCAGTTCGGGAAGGGGGCTTAGCAATCAGCCCCAGCATTTT. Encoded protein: CASSSGRGLSNQPQHF.

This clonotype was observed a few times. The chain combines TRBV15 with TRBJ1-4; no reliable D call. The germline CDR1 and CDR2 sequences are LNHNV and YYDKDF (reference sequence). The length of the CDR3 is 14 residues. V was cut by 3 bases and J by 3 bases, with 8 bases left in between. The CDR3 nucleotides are TGTGCCACCAGCAGTGGGGTCCCTAATGAAAAACTGTTTTTT. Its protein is CATSSGVPNEKLFF.

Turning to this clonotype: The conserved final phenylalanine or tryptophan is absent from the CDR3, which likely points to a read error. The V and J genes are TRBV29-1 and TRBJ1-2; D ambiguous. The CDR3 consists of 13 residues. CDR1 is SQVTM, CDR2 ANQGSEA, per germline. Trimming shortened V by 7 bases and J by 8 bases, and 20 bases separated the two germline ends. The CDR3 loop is CSARDGPGLGYTS. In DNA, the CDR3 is TGCAGCGCAAGAGACGGACCCGGTTTGGGCTACACCTCC.

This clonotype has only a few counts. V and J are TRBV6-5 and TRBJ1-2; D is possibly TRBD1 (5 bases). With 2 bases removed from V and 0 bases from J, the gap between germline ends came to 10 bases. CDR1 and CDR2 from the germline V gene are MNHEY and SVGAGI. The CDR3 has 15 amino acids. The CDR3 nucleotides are TGTGCCAGCAGTTACGGGGGAGCAGCTAACTATGGCTACACCTTC. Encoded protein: CASSYGGAANYGYTF.

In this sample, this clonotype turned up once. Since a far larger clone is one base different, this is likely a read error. The CDR3 loop reads CASGPGLAGTYEQYF. CDR3 nucleotides: TGTGCCAGCGGTCCGGGACTAGCGGGGACCTACGAGCAGTACTTC. This sequence joins TRBV6-2 or TRBV6-3 and TRBJ2-7; TRBD2 agrees at 13 bases. This CDR3 contains 15 residues. Germline-derived CDR1 and CDR2 are MNHEY and SVGEGT. The J segment lost 2 bases and the V segment lost 8 bases, leaving 6 bases of the junction unmatched.

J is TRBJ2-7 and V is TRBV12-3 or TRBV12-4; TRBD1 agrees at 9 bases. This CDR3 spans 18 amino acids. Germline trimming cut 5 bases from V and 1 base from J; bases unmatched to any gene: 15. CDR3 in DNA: TGTGCCAGCAGTGCCGGGGGACAGGGCCCCTTCTTATCCTACGAGCAGTACTTC. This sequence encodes CASSAGGQGPFLSYEQYF.

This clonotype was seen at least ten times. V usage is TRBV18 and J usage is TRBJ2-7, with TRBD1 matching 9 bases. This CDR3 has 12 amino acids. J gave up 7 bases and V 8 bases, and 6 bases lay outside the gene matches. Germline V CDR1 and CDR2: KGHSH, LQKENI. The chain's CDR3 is CASRDRGKEQYF. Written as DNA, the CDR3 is TGTGCCAGCCGCGACAGGGGGAAAGAGCAGTACTTC.

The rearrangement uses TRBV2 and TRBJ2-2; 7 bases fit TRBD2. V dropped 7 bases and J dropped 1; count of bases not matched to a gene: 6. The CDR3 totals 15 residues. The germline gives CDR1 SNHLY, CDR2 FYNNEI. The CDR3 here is CASTPGGGNTGELFF. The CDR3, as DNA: TGTGCCAGCACCCCTGGGGGGGGGAACACCGGGGAGCTGTTTTTT.

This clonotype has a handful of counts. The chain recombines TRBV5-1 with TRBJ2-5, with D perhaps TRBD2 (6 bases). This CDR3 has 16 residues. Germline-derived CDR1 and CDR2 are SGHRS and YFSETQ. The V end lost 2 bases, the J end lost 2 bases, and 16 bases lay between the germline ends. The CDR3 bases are TGCGCCAGCAGCTTCTGCAGTCTAGCGCTACAAGAGACCCAGTACTTC. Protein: CASSFCSLALQETQYF.

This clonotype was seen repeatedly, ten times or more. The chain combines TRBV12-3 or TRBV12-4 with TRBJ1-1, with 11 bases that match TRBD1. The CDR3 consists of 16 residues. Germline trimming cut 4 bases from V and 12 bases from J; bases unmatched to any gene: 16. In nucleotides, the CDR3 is TGTGCCAGCAGTTCTAGGACAGGGGGCGGGCCGGTAGAGACTTTCTTT. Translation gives CASSSRTGGGPVETFF.

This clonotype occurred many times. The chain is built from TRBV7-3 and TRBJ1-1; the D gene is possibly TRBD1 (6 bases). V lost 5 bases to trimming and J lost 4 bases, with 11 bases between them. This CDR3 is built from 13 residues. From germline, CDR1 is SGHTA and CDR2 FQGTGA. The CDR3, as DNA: TGTGCCAGCAGCCAGACAGGTTCCACTGAAGCTTTCTTT. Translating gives CASSQTGSTEAFF. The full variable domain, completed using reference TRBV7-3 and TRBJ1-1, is GAGVSQTPSNKVTEKGKYVELRCDPISGHTALYWYRQSLGQGPEFLIYFQGTGAADDSGLPNDRFFAVRPEGSVSTLKIQRTERGDSAVYLCASSQTGSTEAFFGQGTRLTVV.

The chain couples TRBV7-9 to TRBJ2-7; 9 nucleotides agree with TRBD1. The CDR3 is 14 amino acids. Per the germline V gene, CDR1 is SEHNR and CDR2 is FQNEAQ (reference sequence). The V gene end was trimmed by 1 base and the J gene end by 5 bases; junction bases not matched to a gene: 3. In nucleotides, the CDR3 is TGTGCCAGCAGCTTAGTTGGGACAGGGAACGAGCAGTACTTC. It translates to CASSLVGTGNEQYF.

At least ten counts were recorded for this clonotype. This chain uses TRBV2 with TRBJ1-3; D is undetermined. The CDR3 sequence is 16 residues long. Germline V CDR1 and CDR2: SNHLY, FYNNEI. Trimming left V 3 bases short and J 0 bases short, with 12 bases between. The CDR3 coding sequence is TGTGCCAGCAGTGATGCTTCCGGCTACTCTGGAAACACCATATATTTT. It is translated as CASSDASGYSGNTIYF. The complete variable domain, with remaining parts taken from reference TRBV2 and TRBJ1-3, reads EPEVTQTPSHQVTQMGQEVILRCVPISNHLYFYWYRQILGQKVEFLVSFYNNEISEKSEIFDDQFSVERPDGSNFTLKIRSTKLEDSAMYFCASSDASGYSGNTIYFGEGSWLTVV.

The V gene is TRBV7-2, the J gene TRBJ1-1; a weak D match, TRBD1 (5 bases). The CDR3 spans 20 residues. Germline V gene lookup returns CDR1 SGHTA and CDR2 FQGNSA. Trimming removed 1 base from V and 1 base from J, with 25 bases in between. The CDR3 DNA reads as TGTGCCAGCAGCTTAGATGGGGCCGGGACCGGGAAAAAGACGAACACTGAAGCTTTCTTT. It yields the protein CASSLDGAGTGKKTNTEAFF.

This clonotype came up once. CDR3 protein: CAISDAGDSNQPQHF. The CDR3 DNA reads TGTGCCATCAGTGACGCGGGAGATAGCAATCAGCCCCAGCATTTT. The chain combines TRBV10-3 with TRBJ1-5; D is unresolved. The V and J ends lost 3 bases and 0 bases respectively, with 9 bases between them. The CDR3 covers 15 residues. Per the germline V gene, CDR1 is ENHRY and CDR2 is SYGVKD.

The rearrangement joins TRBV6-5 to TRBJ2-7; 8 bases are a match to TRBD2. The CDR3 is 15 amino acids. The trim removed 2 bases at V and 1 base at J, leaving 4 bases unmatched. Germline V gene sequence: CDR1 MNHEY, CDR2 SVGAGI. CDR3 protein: CASSYRGLASYEQYF. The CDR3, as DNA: TGTGCCAGCAGTTACCGAGGACTAGCTTCCTACGAGCAGTACTTC.

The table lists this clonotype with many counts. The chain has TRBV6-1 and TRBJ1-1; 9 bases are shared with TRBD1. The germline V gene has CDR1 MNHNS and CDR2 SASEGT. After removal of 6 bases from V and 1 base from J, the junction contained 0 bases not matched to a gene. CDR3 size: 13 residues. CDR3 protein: CASRTGGNTEAFF. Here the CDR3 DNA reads TGTGCCAGCAGGACAGGGGGGAACACTGAAGCTTTCTTT.

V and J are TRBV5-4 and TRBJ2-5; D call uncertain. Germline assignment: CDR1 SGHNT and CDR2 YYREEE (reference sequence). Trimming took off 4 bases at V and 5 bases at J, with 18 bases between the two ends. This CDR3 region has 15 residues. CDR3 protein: CASSVPGTLGETQYF. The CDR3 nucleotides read TGTGCCAGCAGCGTGCCGGGCACCCTGGGGGAGACCCAGTACTTC.

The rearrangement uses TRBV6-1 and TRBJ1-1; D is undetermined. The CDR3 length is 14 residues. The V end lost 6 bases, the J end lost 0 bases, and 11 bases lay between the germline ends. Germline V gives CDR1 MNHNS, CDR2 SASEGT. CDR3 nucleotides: TGTGCCAGCAGCAGATCCGGCATGAACACTGAAGCTTTCTTT. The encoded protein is CASSRSGMNTEAFF.

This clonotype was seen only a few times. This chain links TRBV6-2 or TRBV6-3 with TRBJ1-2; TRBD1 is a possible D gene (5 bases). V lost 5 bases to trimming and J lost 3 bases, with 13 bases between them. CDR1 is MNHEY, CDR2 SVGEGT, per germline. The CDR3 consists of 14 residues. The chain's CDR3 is CASSDAQVDYGYTF. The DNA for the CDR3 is TGTGCCAGCAGTGATGCACAGGTTGACTATGGCTACACCTTC.

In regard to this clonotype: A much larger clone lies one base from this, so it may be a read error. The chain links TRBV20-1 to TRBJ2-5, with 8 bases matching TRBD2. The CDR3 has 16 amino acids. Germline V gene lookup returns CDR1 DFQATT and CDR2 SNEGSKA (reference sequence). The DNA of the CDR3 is TGCAGTGCCGTACCCTGGAGAGCGGGAGTTAAGGAGACCCAGCACTTC. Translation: CSAVPWRAGVKETQHF.

The CDR3 protein is CASSLARVASNEQFF. DNA for the CDR3: TGTGCCAGCAGCTTAGCGCGGGTAGCGAGCAATGAGCAGTTCTTC. The V and J genes are TRBV11-1 and TRBJ2-1; D is perhaps TRBD2 (5 bases). Trimming left V 0 bases short and J 6 bases short, with 12 bases between. This CDR3 region has 15 residues. Germline values: CDR1 SGHAT, CDR2 FQDESV (reference sequence). Full variable domain (missing parts from reference TRBV11-1 and TRBJ2-1): EAEVAQSPRYKITEKSQAVAFWCDPISGHATLYWYRQILGQGPELLVQFQDESVVDDSQLPKDRFSAERLKGVDSTLKIQPAELGDSAMYLCASSLARVASNEQFFGPGTRLTVL.

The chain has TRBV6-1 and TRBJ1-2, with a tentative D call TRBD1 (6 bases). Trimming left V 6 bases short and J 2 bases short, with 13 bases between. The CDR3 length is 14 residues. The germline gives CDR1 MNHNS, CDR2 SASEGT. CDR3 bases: TGTGCCAGCAGAGTATCAGGGGAGAACTATGGCTACACCTTC. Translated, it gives CASRVSGENYGYTF.